This TCR beta chain was sequenced in a study of cytomegalovirus exposure and HLA in healthy donors. General study points: In a later analysis, DRB1 alleles had the most associated TCRs; HLA-C alleles the fewest. Clonal expansion, a later analysis showed, was greater in HLA-associated TCR beta chains than in equally common others. As a later analysis showed, a missense DCLRE1C variant was linked to trimming of TCR beta V- and J-genes.

PCR amplification relied on 60 Vbeta primers (plus 13 Jbeta primers). The method was immunoSEQ multiplex PCR; TCRdb's version includes in-frame clones alone and lacks a portion of them. The profile shows 150,000 to 200,000 clones, 75% to 85% of them singletons. Details on this clone: Its specificity is not known.

Germline CDR1 reads SGHRS; CDR2 reads YFSETQ. Between the trimmed V and J ends, which lost 4 bases and 4 bases, there was a span of 14 bases. The CDR3 is 14 residues long. The chain joins TRBV5-1 to TRBJ1-1; the D is unclear. This TCR was recovered from a male donor in good health and CMV-seropositive. The material sequenced was PBMCs. CDR3 amino acids: CASSPPTGSTEAFF. The DNA for the CDR3 is TGCGCCAGCAGCCCGCCCACTGGGAGCACTGAAGCTTTCTTT.